This TCR beta chain was sequenced during a study of blood T cell repertoires in COVID-19. For the study at large: Collection of acute and convalescent COVID-19 samples took place in the United States, Italy and Spain. Nucleic acid was either cDNA or gDNA, and it came from T cells, B-cell-depleted T cells, or PBMCs.

In this sample, this clone turned up a few times. Authors' processing steps: Estimation of nucleated cell counts relied on the amplification of reference gene primers. This table comes from immunoSEQ multiplex PCR, and its TCRdb copy is limited to in-frame clones, with some not included. The V and J calls and clone size were taken over from that table, and D and trimming were inferred from the DNA. The sample yields around 190,000 clones, 75% to 85% seen once. Germline V CDR1 and CDR2: KGHSH, LQKENI. The V gene lost 1 base and the J gene lost 3 bases, with 13 bases spanning the gap. This CDR3 spans 15 amino acids.

V and J are TRBV18 and TRBJ2-7; no definite D call. The TCR comes from a human donor in a cohort sampled during active COVID-19. Input material: peripheral blood. CDR3 sequence: CASSPLSPGNYEQYF. The CDR3 DNA follows: TGTGCCAGCTCACCACTTTCCCCAGGTAACTACGAGCAGTACTTC.